The rows below give T cell receptor beta chains drawn from one sample of a study of memory CD4+ T cells and cytomegalovirus serostatus. Sequencing was performed with immunoSEQ multiplex PCR; in TCRdb, only in-frame clones are kept and a portion is missing. The sample records some 50,000 clones, around 80% being singletons. Input material: memory CD4+ T cells from blood. The receptors were sampled from an adult in good health and CMV-seronegative. Both conserved end residues are part of each CDR3. The order of the fields is D gene, J gene, V gene, clone size, CDR3 protein, CDR3 DNA. D genes are given only for firm matches. Size is stated for part of the rows, as once, few or many counts, or as a class when the clone is expanded.

>.|TRBJ2-1|TRBV18|few
CASSEFDLVNEQFF
TGTGCCAGCTCCGAATTCGACCTGGTCAATGAGCAGTTCTTC
>TRBD1|TRBJ1-2|TRBV5-1|.
CASSREGQGANTGGYTF
TGCGCCAGCAGCCGAGAGGGACAGGGGGCTAATACTGGTGGCTACACCTTC
>.|TRBJ1-4|TRBV5-1|.
CASSPGGGSEKLFF
TGTGCCAGCAGCCCGGGAGGAGGTTCCGAAAAACTGTTTTTT
>.|TRBJ2-7|TRBV11-2|.
CASSLQDQISYEQYF
TGTGCCAGCAGCTTACAGGACCAAATCTCCTACGAGCAGTACTTC
>.|TRBJ2-1|TRBV14|.
CASSQVRGAEQFF
TGTGCCAGCAGCCAAGTCAGGGGGGCTGAGCAGTTCTTC
>.|TRBJ1-1|TRBV27|.
CASSVRGSVNTEAFF
TGTGCCAGCAGTGTACGGGGCTCGGTGAACACTGAAGCTTTCTTT
>.|TRBJ2-5|TRBV27|once
CASSFFGAQGGGQETQYF
TGTGCCAGCAGTTTTTTTGGGGCCCAGGGGGGCGGTCAAGAGACCCAGTACTTC
>.|TRBJ2-7|TRBV10-2|few
CASRGAPPSYEQYF
TGCGCCAGTCGAGGCGCTCCCCCCTCCTACGAGCAGTACTTC
>TRBD1|TRBJ1-1|TRBV29-1|once
CSVDRTGGPEAFF
TGCAGCGTTGACCGGACAGGGGGCCCTGAAGCTTTCTTT
>.|TRBJ1-4|TRBV5-5|.
CASSLGGLNEKLFF
TGTGCCAGCAGCTTGGGGGGCCTTAATGAAAAACTGTTTTTT
>.|TRBJ1-1|TRBV6-6|.
CASSSHMNTEAFF
TGTGCCAGCAGTTCTCACATGAACACTGAAGCTTTCTTT
>.|TRBJ2-7|TRBV15|.
CATSSPGTYEQYF
TGTGCCACCAGCTCCCCGGGGACCTACGAGCAGTACTTC
>.|TRBJ1-1|TRBV19|.
CASSKRAAEAFF
TGTGCCAGTAGTAAACGGGCGGCTGAAGCTTTCTTT
>.|TRBJ2-2|TRBV19|.
CASQRQGGNTGELFF
TGTGCCAGTCAGCGGCAGGGGGGCAACACCGGGGAGCTGTTTTTT
>.|TRBJ1-1|TRBV29-1|once
CSVEVRGVTEAFF
TGCAGCGTTGAAGTACGGGGAGTGACTGAAGCTTTCTTT
>.|TRBJ2-2|TRBV5-1|.
CASSLFTANGGELFF
TGCGCCAGCAGCTTGTTCACGGCCAATGGAGGGGAGCTGTTTTTT
>.|TRBJ1-2|TRBV29-1|few
CSVEMLAGAGYTF
TGCAGCGTTGAGATGCTTGCCGGGGCGGGCTACACCTTC
>.|TRBJ2-7|TRBV18|.
CASSPSRGNSYEQYF
TGTGCCAGCTCACCATCCAGGGGAAACTCCTACGAGCAGTACTTC
>TRBD1|TRBJ2-7|TRBV7-6|.
CASSRTTGYSYEQYF
TGTGCCAGCAGCCGTACGACAGGGTATTCCTACGAGCAGTACTTC
>.|TRBJ2-1|TRBV19|.
CASSMLVSSSYNEQFF
TGTGCCAGTAGTATGCTAGTTTCCAGCTCCTACAATGAGCAGTTCTTC